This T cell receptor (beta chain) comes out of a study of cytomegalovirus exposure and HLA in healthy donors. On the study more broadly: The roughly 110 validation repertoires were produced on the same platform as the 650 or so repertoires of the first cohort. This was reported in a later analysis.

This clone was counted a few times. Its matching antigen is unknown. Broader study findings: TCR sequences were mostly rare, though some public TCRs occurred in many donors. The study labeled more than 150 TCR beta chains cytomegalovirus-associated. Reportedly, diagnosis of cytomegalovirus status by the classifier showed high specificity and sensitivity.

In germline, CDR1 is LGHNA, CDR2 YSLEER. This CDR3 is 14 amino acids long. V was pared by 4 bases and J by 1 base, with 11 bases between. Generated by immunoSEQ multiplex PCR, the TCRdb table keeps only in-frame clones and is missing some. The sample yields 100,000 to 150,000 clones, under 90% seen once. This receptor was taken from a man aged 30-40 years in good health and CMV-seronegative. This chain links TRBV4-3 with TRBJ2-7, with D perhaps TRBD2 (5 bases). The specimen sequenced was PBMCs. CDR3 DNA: TGCGCCAGCAGCCGCGAGACGGGGTCCTACGAGCAGTACTTC. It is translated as CASSRETGSYEQYF.